Each of the 2 T cell receptor beta chains below was sequenced from the same sample in a study of blood T cell repertoires in COVID-19. TCRdb's table, derived via immunoSEQ multiplex PCR, lists solely in-frame clones and lacks some. The table shows a few hundred thousand clones, with roughly 88% occurring only once. Sequencing input: peripheral blood. Receptor source: a woman between 65 and 79 years old with COVID-19, enrolled during active disease.

CDR3 protein: CASSLEAGGRNTEAFF. The CDR3 DNA reads TGCGCCAGCAGCTTGGAGGCAGGGGGCAGAAACACTGAAGCTTTCTTT. V is TRBV5-1 and J is TRBJ1-1; 8 bases agree with TRBD1. Germline V gives CDR1 SGHRS, CDR2 YFSETQ. Trimming cost V 0 bases and J 2 bases; bases outside gene matches: 6. The CDR3 has 16 residues.

This chain joins TRBV12-2 and TRBJ2-2; the DNA was not compared with TRBD1, the D call given in the table. TRBV12-2 is an annotated pseudogene. The CDR3 loop spans 15 amino acids. In DNA, the CDR3 is TGTGCAAGTCGCCGGACAGAGTCTAACACCGGGGAGCTGTTTTTT. It translates to CASRRTESNTGELFF.